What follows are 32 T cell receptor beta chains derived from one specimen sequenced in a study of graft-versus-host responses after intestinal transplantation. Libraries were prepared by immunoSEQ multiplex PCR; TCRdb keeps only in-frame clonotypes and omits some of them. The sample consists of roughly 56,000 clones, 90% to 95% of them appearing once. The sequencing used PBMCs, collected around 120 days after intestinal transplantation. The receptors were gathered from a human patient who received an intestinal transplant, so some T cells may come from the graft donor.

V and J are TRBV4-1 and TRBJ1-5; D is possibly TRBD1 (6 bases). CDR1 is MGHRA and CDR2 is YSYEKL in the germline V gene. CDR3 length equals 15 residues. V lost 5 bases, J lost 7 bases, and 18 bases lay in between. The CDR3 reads CASSFGQSREQPQHF. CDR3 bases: TGCGCCAGCAGCTTTGGACAGAGTAGAGAACAGCCCCAGCATTTT.

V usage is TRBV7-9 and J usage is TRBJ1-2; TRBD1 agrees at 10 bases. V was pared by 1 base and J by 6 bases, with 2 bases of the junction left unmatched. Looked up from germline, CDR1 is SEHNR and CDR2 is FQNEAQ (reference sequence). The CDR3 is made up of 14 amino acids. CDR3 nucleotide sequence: TGTGCCAGCAGCTTAGGACAGGGGGCGAATGGCTACACCTTC. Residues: CASSLGQGANGYTF. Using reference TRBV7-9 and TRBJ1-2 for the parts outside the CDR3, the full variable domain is DTGVSQNPRHKITKRGQNVTFRCDPISEHNRLYWYRQTLGQGPEFLTYFQNEAQLEKSRLLSDRFSAERPKGSFSTLEIQRTEQGDSAMYLCASSLGQGANGYTFGSGTRLTVV.

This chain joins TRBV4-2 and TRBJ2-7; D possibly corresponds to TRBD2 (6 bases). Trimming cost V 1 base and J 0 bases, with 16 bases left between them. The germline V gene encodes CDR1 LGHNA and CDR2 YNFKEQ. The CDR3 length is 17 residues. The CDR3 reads CASSQGAGSGRSYEQYF. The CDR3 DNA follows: TGTGCCAGCAGCCAAGGGGCCGGAAGCGGGCGCTCCTACGAGCAGTACTTC.

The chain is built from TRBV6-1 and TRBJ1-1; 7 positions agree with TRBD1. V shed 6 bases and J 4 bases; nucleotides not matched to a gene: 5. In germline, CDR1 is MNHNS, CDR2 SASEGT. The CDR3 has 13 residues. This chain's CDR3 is CASRLSGGTEAFF. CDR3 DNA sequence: TGTGCCAGCAGGCTATCAGGGGGCACTGAAGCTTTCTTT.

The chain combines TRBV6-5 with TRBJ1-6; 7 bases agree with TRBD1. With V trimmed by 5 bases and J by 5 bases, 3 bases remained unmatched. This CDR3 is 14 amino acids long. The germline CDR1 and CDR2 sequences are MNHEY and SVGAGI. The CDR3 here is CASSRGQDNSPLHF. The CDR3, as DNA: TGTGCCAGCAGTAGAGGACAGGATAATTCACCCCTCCACTTT.

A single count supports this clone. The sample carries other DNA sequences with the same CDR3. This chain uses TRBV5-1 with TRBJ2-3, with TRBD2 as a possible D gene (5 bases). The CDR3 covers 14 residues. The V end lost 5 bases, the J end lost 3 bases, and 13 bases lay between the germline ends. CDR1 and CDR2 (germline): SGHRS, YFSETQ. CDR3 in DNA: TGCGCCAGCAGAAGGGAGCCCGCTACAGATACGCAGTATTTT. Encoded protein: CASRREPATDTQYF.

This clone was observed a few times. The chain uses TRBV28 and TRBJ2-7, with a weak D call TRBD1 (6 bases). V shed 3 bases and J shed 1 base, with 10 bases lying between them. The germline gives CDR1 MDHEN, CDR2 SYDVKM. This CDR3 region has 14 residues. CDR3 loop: CASSFNDRSYEQYF. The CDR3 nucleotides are TGTGCCAGCAGTTTCAACGACAGGTCCTACGAGCAGTACTTC.

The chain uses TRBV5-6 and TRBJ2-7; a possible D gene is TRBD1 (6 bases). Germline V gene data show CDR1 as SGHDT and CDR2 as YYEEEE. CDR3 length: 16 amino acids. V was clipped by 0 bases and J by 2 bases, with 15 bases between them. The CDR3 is CASSLDPDSLTYEQYF. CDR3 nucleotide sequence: TGTGCCAGCAGCTTGGATCCGGACAGCCTAACCTACGAGCAGTACTTC.

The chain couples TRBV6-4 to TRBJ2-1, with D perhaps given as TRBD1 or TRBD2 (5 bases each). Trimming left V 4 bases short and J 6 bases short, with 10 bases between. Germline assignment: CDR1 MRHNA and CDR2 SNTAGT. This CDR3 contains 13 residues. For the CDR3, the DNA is TGTGCCAGCAGTGCCGGGACCAGCAATGAGCAGTTCTTC. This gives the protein CASSAGTSNEQFF.

CDR3 DNA: TGTGCCAGCAGTTCAGGACTAGCGGGTCCCCCCTACAATGAGCAGTTCTTC. This encodes CASSSGLAGPPYNEQFF. J is TRBJ2-1 and V is TRBV7-6; 11 nucleotides align to TRBD2. The CDR3 is made up of 17 amino acids. Losses at the gene ends were 6 bases for V and 2 bases for J; bases not matched to a gene: 9. Germline V gene data show CDR1 as SGHVS and CDR2 as FNYEAQ.

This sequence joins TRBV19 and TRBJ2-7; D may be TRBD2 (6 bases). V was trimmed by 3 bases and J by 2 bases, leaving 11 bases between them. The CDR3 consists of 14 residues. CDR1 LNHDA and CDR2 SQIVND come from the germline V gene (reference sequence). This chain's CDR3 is CASSIAGRTYEQYF. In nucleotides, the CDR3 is TGTGCCAGTAGTATCGCGGGGCGCACCTACGAGCAGTACTTC.

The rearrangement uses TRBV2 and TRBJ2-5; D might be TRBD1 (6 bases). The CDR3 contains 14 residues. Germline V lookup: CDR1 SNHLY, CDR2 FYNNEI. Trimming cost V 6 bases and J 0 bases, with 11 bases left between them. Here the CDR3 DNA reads TGTGCCAGCAGCGGTCGACAGGACCAAGAGACCCAGTACTTC. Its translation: CASSGRQDQETQYF.

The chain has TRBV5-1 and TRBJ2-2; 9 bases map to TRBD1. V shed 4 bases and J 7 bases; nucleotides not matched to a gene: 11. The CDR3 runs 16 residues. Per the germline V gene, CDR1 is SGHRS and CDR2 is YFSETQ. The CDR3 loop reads CASSPGTGLVGGELFF. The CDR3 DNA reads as TGCGCCAGCAGCCCCGGGACAGGGCTAGTTGGCGGGGAGCTGTTTTTT.

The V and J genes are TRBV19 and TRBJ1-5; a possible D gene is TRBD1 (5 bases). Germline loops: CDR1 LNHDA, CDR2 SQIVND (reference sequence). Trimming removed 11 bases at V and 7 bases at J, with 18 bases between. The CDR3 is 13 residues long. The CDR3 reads CASKGQSGQPQHF. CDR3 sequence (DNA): TGTGCCTCAAAAGGACAATCGGGGCAGCCCCAGCATTTT.

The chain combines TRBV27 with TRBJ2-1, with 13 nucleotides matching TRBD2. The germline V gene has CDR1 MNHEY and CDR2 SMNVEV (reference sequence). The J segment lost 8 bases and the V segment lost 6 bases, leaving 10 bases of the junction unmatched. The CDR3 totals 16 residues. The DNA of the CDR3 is TGTGCCAGCAGCCGCCCACTAGCGGGAGGGCGCGATGAGCAGTTCTTC. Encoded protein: CASSRPLAGGRDEQFF.

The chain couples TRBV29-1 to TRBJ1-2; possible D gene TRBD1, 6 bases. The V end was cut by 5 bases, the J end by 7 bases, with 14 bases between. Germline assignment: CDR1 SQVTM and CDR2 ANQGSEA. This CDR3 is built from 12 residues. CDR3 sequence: CSVYRESSGYTF. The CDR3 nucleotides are TGCAGCGTTTACAGGGAGTCGTCTGGCTACACCTTC.

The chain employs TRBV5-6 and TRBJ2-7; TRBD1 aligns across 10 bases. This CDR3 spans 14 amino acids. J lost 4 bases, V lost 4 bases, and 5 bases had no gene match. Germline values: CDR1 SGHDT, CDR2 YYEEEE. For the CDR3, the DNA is TGTGCCAGCAGCCAGACAGGGGGCACGTACGAGCAGTACTTC. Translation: CASSQTGGTYEQYF.

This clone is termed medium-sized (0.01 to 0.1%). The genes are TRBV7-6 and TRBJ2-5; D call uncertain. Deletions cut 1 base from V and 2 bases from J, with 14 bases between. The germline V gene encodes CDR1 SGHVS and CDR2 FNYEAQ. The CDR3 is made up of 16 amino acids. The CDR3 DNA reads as TGTGCCAGCAGCTTAGAGGCGGAGTTAGGGCAAGAGACCCAGTACTTC. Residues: CASSLEAELGQETQYF.

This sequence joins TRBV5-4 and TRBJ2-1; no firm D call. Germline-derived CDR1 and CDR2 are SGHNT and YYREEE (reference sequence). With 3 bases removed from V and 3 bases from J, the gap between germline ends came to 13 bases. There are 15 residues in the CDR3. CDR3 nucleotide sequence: TGTGCCAGCAGCTCCCCTTTGATGATCTACAATGAGCAGTTCTTC. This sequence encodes CASSSPLMIYNEQFF.

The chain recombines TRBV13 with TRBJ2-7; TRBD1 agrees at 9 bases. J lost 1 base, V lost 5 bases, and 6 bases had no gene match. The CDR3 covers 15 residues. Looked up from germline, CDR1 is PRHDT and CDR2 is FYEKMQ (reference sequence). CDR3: CASSDRQGDSYEQYF. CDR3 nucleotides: TGTGCCAGCAGCGACCGACAGGGGGATTCCTACGAGCAGTACTTC.

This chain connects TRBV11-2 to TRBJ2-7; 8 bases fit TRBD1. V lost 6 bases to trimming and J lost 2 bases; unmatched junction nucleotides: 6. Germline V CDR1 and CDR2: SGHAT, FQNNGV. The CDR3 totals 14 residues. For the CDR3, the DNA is TGTGCCAGCAGTCGGACAGGGATAACCTACGAGCAGTACTTC. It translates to CASSRTGITYEQYF.

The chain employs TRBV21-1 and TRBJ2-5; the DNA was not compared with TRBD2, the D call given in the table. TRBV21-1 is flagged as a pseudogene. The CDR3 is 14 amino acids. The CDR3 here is CASSKVAGLETQYF. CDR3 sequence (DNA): TGTGCCAGCAGCAAGGTCGCGGGTTTGGAGACCCAGTACTTC.

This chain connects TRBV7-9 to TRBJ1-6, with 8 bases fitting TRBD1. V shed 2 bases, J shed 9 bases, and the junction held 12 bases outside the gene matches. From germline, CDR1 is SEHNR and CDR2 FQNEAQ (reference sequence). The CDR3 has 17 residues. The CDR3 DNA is TGTGCCAGCAGCTTAATAGGCGGACAGGGAGACTTTTCACCCCTCCACTTT. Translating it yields CASSLIGGQGDFSPLHF.

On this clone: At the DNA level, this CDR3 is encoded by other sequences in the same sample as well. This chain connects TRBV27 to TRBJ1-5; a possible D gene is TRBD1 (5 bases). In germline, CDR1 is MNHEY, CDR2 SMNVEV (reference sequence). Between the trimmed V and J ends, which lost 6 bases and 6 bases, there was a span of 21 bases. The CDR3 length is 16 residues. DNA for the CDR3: TGTGCCAGCAGAGGAACACGGACAAAAGAGGGTCAGCCCCAGCATTTT. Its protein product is CASRGTRTKEGQPQHF.

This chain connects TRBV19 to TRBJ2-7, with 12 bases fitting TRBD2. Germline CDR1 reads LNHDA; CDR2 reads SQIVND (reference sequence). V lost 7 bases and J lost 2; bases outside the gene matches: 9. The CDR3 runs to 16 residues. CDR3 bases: TGTGCCAGTACCCCAGGACTAGCGGGGCCGACCTACGAGCAGTACTTC. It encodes CASTPGLAGPTYEQYF.

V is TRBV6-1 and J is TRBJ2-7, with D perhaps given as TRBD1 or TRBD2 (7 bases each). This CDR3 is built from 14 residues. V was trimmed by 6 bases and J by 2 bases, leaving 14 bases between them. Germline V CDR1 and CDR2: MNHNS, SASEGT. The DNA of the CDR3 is TGTGCCAGCAGCATCAGGGGGGGGCCCTACGAGCAGTACTTC. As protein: CASSIRGGPYEQYF.

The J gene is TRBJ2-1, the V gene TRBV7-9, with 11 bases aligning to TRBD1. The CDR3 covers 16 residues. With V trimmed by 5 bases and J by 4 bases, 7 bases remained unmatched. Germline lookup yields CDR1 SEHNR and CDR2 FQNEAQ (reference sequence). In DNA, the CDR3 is TGTGCCAGCAGCATCCCGGGACAGGGGGTTTACAATGAGCAGTTCTTC. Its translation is CASSIPGQGVYNEQFF. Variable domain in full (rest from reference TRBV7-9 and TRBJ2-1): DTGVSQNPRHKITKRGQNVTFRCDPISEHNRLYWYRQTLGQGPEFLTYFQNEAQLEKSRLLSDRFSAERPKGSFSTLEIQRTEQGDSAMYLCASSIPGQGVYNEQFFGPGTRLTVL.

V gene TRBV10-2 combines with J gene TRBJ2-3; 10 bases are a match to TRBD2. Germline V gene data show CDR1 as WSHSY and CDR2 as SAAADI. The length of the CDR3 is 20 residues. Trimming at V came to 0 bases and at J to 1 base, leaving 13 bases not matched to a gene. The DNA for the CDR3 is TGCGCCAGCAGTGAGTCAGCTAGCGGGAGATCGGTTGAGGGCACAGATACGCAGTATTTT. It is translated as CASSESASGRSVEGTDTQYF.

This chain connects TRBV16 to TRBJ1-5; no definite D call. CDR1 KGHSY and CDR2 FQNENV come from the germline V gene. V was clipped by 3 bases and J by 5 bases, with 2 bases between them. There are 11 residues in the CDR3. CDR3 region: CASSHDQPQHF. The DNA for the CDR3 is TGTGCCAGCAGCCACGATCAGCCCCAGCATTTT.

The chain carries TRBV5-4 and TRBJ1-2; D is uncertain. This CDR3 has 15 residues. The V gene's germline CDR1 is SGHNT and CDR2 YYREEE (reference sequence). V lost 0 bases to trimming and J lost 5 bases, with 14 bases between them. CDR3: CASSLDGHGVYGYTF. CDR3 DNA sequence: TGTGCCAGCAGCTTGGATGGGCATGGAGTTTATGGCTACACCTTC. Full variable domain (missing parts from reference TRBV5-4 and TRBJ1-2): ETGVTQSPTHLIKTRGQQVTLRCSSQSGHNTVSWYQQALGQGPQFIFQYYREEENGRGNFPPRFSGLQFPNYSSELNVNALELDDSALYLCASSLDGHGVYGYTFGSGTRLTVV.

The CDR3 protein is CASSSAHSSYNEQFF. The CDR3 bases are TGTGCCAGCAGTTCTGCGCACAGCTCCTACAATGAGCAGTTCTTC. The chain carries TRBV27 and TRBJ2-1; D unresolved. The CDR3 consists of 15 residues. V was trimmed by 4 bases and J by 0 bases, leaving 10 bases between them. Germline assignment: CDR1 MNHEY and CDR2 SMNVEV (reference sequence).

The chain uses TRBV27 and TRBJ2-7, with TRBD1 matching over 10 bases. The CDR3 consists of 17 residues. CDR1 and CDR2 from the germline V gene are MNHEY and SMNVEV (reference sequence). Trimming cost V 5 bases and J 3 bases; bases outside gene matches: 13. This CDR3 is CASSPITGTGEHYEQYF. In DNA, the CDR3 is TGTGCCAGCAGTCCTATTACCGGGACAGGGGAACACTACGAGCAGTACTTC.